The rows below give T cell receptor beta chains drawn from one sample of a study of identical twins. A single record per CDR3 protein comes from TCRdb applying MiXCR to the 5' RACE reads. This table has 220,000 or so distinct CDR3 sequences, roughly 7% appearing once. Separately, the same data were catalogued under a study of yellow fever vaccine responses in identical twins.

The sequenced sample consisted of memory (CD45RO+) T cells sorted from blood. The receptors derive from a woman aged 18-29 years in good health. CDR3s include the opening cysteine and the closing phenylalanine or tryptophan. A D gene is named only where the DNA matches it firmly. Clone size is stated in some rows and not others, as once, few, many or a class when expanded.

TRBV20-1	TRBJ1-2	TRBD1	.	TGCAGTGCTACCACAGGGGGCCGAAACTATGGCTACACCTTC	CSATTGGRNYGYTF
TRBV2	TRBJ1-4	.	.	TGTGCCACGAACCGACAGTTTAATGAAAAACTGTTTTTT	CATNRQFNEKLFF
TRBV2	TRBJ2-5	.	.	TGTGCCAGCAGTGGGAGGGCTGCCCAAGAGACCCAGTACTTC	CASSGRAAQETQYF
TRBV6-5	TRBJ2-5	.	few	TGTGCCAGCAGTTACTCATGGCAGGGGGAGACCCAGTACTTC	CASSYSWQGETQYF
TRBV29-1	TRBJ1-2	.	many	TGCAGCGTTGATGCTGGCTCGGGGTATGGCTACACCTTC	CSVDAGSGYGYTF
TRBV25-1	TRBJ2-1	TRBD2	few	TGTGCCAGCAACCCGGGGGGGGCTAGCGGGTTCTCCTACAATGAGCAGTTCTTC	CASNPGGASGFSYNEQFF
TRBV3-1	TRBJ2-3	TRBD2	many	TGTGCCAGCAGCCAACAGGGACTAGCGGGGGATACGCAGTATTTT	CASSQQGLAGDTQYF
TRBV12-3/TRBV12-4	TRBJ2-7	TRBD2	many	TGTGCCAGCAGTTTAGCCGGGACTAGCGGGAAAAAGCAGTACTTC	CASSLAGTSGKKQYF
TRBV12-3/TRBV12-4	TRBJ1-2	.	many	TGTGCCAGCAACCCGACTATGCCCGGGGGCGGCTACACCTTC	CASNPTMPGGGYTF
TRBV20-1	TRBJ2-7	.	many	TGCAGTGCTGCCAGGGTCCAAAGCTCCTACGAGCAGTACTTC	CSAARVQSSYEQYF
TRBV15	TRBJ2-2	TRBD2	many	TGTGCCACCAGCAGCTACCTTATGACTAGCGGGAGTGCGAACACCGGGGAGCTGTTTTTT	CATSSYLMTSGSANTGELFF
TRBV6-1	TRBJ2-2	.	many	TGTGCCAGCAGGACAATAACAGGGTTCGCGAACACCGGGGAGCTGTTTTTT	CASRTITGFANTGELFF
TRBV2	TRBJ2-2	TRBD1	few	TGTGCCAGCAAAGGACAGGGGGCAATCGGGGAGCTGTTTTTT	CASKGQGAIGELFF
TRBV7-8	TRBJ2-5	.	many	TGTGCCAGCAGCTTAGGGGTTCGCGGGTACGAGACCCAGTACTTC	CASSLGVRGYETQYF
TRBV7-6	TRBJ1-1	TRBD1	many	TGTGCCAGCAGCTTAGCCCAGGGGGCCGAAGCTTTCTTT	CASSLAQGAEAFF
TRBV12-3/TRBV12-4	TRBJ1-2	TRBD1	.	TGTGCCAGCACTCGAGGGGGCCGGAGTGGCTACACCTTC	CASTRGGRSGYTF
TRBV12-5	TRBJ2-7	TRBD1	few	TGTGCTAGTGGTTCTGGGTGGACAGGGAGTACGGAAGAGCAGTACTTC	CASGSGWTGSTEEQYF
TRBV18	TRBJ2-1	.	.	TGTGCCAGCTCGAACCCCTATCGGGACTCCTACAATGAGCAGTTCTTC	CASSNPYRDSYNEQFF
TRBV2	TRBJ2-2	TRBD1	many	TGTGCCAGCAGCTCAGACAGGGCCGGGGAGCTGTTTTTT	CASSSDRAGELFF
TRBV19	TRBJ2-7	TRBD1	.	TGTGCCAGTAGTATAGATCCGTGGGACAGGTGCTTATACGAGCAGTACTTC	CASSIDPWDRCLYEQYF
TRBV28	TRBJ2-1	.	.	TGTGCCAGCAGTCCTATGGGCACACTAGCTGTTGAGCAGTTCTTC	CASSPMGTLAVEQFF
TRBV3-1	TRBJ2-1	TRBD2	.	TGTGCCACCTGCCAATTTAACTCGCGCGGGAGCAACAATGAGCAGTTCTTC	CATCQFNSRGSNNEQFF
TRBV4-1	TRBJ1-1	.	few	TGCGCCAGCAGCCAAGATGCCCGCGGGAGGGTGAGGGACACTGAAGCTTTCTTT	CASSQDARGRVRDTEAFF
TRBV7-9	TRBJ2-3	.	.	TGTGCCGGTATAGTCGGACTTGGTACAGATACGCAGTATTTT	CAGIVGLGTDTQYF
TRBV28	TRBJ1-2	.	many	TGTGCCAGCAGTTTATCTTCAGGGAACTATGGCTACACCTTC	CASSLSSGNYGYTF
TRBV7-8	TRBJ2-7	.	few	TGTGCCAGCAGCCGAGGGGGGCGGGAGCCCCTCTACTTC	CASSRGGREPLYF
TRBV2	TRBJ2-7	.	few	TGTGCCAGCTTACGGACAAGCTCCTACGAGCAGTACTTC	CASLRTSSYEQYF
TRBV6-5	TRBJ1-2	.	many	TGTGCCAGCAGTTACTCCCAGGGGCCCCTCGGCGGCTACACCTTC	CASSYSQGPLGGYTF
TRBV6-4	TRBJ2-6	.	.	TGTGCCAGCAGTGACAATGGGTATAGCTCTGGGGCCAACGTCCTGACTTTC	CASSDNGYSSGANVLTF
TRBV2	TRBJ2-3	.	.	TGTGCCAGCAGTGAATGGGGGAGTGCAGATACGCAGTATTTT	CASSEWGSADTQYF
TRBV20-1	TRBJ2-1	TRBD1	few	TGCAGTGCCAGAGGGGGCCGTGGTAATGAGCAGTTCTTC	CSARGGRGNEQFF
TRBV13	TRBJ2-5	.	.	TGTGCCAGCCAAGTCGGGCGGGGGACCCAGTACTTC	CASQVGRGTQYF
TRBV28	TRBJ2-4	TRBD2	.	TGTGCCAGCAAGGTTCCTAGCGGGACCAAAAACATTCAGTACTTC	CASKVPSGTKNIQYF
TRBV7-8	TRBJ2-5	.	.	TGTGCCAGCAGCCAAAGGTGGCGGGAAGAGACCCAGTACTTC	CASSQRWREETQYF
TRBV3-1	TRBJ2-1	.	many	TGTGCCAGCAGCCGCCCGACCCGAGCAAGTGAGCAGTTCTTC	CASSRPTRASEQFF
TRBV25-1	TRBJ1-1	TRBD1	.	TGTGCCAGCAGTGAACACCCGGCCCGGGGACAGGGGATAGAGAACACTGAAGCTTTCTTT	CASSEHPARGQGIENTEAFF
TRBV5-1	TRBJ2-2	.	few	TGCGCCAGCAGCCCAGCCCCAGGTATTACGGGAGTGGAGCTGTTTTTT	CASSPAPGITGVELFF
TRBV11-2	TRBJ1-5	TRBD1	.	TGTGCCAGCAGCTCGGACAGGGGGCACGGCAATCAGCCCCAGCATTTT	CASSSDRGHGNQPQHF
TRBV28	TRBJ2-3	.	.	TGTGCCAGCAGTTCACATACAGGGAAAGGCACAGATACGCAGTATTTT	CASSSHTGKGTDTQYF
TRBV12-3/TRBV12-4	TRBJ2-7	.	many	TGTGCCAGCACCTCGGGGGGCCCCTACGAGCAGTACTTC	CASTSGGPYEQYF
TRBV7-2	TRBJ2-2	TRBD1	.	TGTGCCAGCTCAGGGAGAACAGGGGGCACCGGGGAGCTGTTTTTT	CASSGRTGGTGELFF
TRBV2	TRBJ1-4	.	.	TGTGCCAGCAGCGAGGGGAAACTGTTTTTT	CASSEGKLFF
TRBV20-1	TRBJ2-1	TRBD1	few	TGCAGTGCTAGAGATCTACAGGGGGTCAGGAATGAGCAGTTCTTC	CSARDLQGVRNEQFF
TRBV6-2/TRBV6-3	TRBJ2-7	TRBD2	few	TGTGCCAGCAGTTATCAGGAGCGGGAAAGCAACGAGCAGTACTTC	CASSYQERESNEQYF
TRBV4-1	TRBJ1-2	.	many	TGCGCCAGCAGCCACCACAGGTCTAGTGATGATGGCTACACCTTC	CASSHHRSSDDGYTF
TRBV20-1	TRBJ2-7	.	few	TGCAGTGCTAGAGATACTGCGGGAACGTACGAGCAGTACTTC	CSARDTAGTYEQYF
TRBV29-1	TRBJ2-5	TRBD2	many	TGCAGCGTGGTAACCGGGACTAGCGGGAGTCAGCAAGAGACCCAGTACTTC	CSVVTGTSGSQQETQYF
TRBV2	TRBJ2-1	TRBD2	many	TGTGCCAGCAGTGAAGCGGGGGTACTAGCGGGAGGCAATGAGCAGTTCTTC	CASSEAGVLAGGNEQFF
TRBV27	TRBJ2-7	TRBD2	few	TGTGCCAGCAGTTTAAGTGTAGCGGGAGGTCCACCCTCCTACGAGCAGTACTTC	CASSLSVAGGPPSYEQYF
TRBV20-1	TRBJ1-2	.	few	TGCAGTGCTAGAGAGTGGCCAGGGGTGACCTATGGCTACACCTTC	CSAREWPGVTYGYTF
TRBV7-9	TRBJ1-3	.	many	TGTGCCAGCAGCCAGCTTGGAGGTGCCTCTGGAAACACCATATATTTT	CASSQLGGASGNTIYF
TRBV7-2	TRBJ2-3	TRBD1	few	TGTGCCAGCAGCTTAGGCGGACAGGGGTCAGATACGCAGTATTTT	CASSLGGQGSDTQYF
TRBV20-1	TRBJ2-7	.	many	TGCAGTGCAGGGGACAACTCCTACGAGCAGTACTTC	CSAGDNSYEQYF
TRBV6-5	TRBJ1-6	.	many	TGTGCCAGCAGTATAGGAGATTCACCCCTCCACTTT	CASSIGDSPLHF
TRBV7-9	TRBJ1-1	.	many	TGTGCCAGCAGCTTAGTAGGGGACACTGAAGCTTTCTTT	CASSLVGDTEAFF
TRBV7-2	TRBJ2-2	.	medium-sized	TGTGCCAGCAGCTTCTTGAACACCGGGGAGCTGTTTTTT	CASSFLNTGELFF
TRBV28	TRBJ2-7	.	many	TGTGCCAGCAGTTACACCCCCTACGAGCAGTACTTC	CASSYTPYEQYF